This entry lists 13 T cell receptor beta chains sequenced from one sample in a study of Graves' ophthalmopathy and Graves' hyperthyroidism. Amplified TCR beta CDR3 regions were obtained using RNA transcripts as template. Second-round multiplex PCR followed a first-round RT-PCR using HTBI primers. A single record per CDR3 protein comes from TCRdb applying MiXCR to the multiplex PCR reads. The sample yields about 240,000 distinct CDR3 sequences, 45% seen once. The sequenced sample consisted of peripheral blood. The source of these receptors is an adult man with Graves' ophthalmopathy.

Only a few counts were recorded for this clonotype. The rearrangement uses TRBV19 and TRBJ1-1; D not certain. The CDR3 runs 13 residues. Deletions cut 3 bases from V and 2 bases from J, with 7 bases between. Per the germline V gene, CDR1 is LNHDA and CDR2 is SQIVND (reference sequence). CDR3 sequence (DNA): TGTGCCAGTAGTATCTCGGTAAACACTGAAGCTTTCTTT. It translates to CASSISVNTEAFF.

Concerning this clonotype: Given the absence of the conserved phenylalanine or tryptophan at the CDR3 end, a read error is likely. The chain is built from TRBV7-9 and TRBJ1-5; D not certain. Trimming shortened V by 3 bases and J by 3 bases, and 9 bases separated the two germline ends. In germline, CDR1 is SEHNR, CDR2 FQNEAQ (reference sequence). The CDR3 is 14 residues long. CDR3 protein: CASSLRGNNQPQHI. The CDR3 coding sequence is TGTGCCAGCAGCTTGAGAGGAAACAATCAGCCCCAGCATATT.

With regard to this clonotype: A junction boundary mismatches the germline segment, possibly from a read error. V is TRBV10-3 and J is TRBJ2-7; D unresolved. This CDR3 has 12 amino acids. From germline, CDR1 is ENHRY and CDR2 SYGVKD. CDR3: CASSEALVEQYF. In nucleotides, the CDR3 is TGTGCCAGCAGTGAAGCGCTTGTCGAGCAGTACTTC.

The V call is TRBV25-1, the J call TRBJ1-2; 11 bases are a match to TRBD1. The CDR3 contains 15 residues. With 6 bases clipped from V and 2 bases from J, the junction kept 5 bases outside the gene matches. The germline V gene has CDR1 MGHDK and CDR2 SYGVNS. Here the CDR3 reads CASRRTGGLNYGYTF. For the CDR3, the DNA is TGTGCCAGCAGGAGGACAGGGGGCTTGAACTATGGCTACACCTTC.

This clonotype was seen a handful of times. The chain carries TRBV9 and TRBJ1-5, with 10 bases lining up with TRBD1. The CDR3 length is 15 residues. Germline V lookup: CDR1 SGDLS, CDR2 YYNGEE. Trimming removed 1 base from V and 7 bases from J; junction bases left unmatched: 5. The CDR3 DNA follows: TGTGCCAGCAGCGTATCCGGGACAGGGGCCCAGCCCCAGCATTTT. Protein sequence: CASSVSGTGAQPQHF.

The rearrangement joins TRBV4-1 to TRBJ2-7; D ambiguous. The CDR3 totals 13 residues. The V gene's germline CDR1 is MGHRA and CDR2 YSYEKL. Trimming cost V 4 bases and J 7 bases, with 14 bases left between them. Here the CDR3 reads CASSPTLRWEQYF. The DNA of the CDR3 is TGCGCCAGCAGCCCGACACTGCGGTGGGAGCAGTACTTC.

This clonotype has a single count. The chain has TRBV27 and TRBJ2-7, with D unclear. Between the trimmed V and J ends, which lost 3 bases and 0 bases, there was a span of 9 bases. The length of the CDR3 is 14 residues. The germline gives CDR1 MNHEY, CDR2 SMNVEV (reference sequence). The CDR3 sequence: CASSFEQSSYEQYF. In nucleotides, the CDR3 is TGTGCCAGCAGTTTTGAACAGAGCTCCTACGAGCAGTACTTC.

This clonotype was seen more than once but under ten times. CDR3 region: CASSARMAGNLYEQYF. Here the CDR3 DNA reads TGCGCCAGCAGCGCTAGAATGGCGGGGAACCTCTACGAGCAGTACTTC. This chain joins TRBV10-2 and TRBJ2-7, with D possibly matching TRBD2 (6 bases). This CDR3 has 16 amino acids. The germline V gene encodes CDR1 WSHSY and CDR2 SAAADI. Trimming cost V 6 bases and J 3 bases, with 21 bases left between them.

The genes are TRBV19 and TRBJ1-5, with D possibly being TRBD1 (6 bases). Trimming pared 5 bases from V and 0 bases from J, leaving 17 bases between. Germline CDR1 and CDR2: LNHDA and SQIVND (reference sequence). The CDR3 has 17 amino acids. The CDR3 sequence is CASSLTGGTVSNQPQHF. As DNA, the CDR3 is TGTGCCAGTAGTCTGACAGGTGGGACGGTTAGCAATCAGCCCCAGCATTTT.

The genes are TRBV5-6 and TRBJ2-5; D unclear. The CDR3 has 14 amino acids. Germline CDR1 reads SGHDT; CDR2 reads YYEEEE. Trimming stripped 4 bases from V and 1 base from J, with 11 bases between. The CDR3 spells CASSHTWVQETQYF. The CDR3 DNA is TGTGCCAGCAGCCATACGTGGGTCCAAGAGACCCAGTACTTC.

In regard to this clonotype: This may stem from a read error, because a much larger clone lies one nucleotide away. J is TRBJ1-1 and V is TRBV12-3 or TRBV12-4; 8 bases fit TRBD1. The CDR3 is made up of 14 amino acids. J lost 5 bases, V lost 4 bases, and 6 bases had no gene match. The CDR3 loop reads CASSSRTGWTEAFF. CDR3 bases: TGTGCCAGCAGTTCCAGGACAGGGTGGACTGAAGCTTTCTTT.

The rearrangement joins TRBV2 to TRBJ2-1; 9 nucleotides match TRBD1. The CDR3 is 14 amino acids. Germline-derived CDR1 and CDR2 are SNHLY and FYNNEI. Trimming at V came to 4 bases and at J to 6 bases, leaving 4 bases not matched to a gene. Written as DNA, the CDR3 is TGTGCCAGCAGTGGGGACAGGGCAGGCAATGAGCAGTTCTTC. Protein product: CASSGDRAGNEQFF.

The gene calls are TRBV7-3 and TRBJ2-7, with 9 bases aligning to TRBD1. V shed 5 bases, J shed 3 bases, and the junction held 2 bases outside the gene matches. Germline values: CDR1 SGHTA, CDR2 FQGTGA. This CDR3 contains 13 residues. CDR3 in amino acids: CASSVGQGYEQYF. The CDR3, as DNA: TGTGCCAGCAGCGTGGGACAGGGCTACGAGCAGTACTTC.